The 28 T cell receptor beta chains given below trace back to one sample, sequenced in a study of shared clonotypes between healthy human individuals. Sequencing was performed with immunoSEQ multiplex PCR; in TCRdb, only in-frame clones are kept and a portion is missing. This table holds around 1.6 million clones, 95% to 99% found once. Sequencing was done on a sample of naive CD4+ T cells sorted from blood. The subset is: CD45RA+ positively selected. These receptors were obtained from a man aged 25-45 years in good health.

V usage is TRBV10-3 and J usage is TRBJ2-7, with TRBD1 as a possible D gene (6 bases). CDR1 and CDR2 from the germline V gene are ENHRY and SYGVKD. The CDR3 has 14 residues. Trimming took 0 bases from V and 3 from J, leaving 9 bases between them. CDR3 residues: CAISESRGGYEQYF. In nucleotides, the CDR3 is TGTGCCATCAGTGAGTCGCGAGGGGGCTACGAGCAGTACTTC.

The V gene is TRBV6-5, the J gene TRBJ2-2; D is undetermined. This CDR3 spans 15 amino acids. The germline V gene has CDR1 MNHEY and CDR2 SVGAGI. V was shortened by 4 bases and J by 1 base, with 10 bases between the two germline ends. The CDR3 nucleotides read TGTGCCAGCAGTTCGGCTGGGTTGAACACCGGGGAGCTGTTTTTT. Translated: CASSSAGLNTGELFF.

This clone was observed a single time. This chain links TRBV7-2 with TRBJ1-2, with TRBD1 identical over 10 bases. The CDR3 spans 15 residues. V dropped 5 bases and J dropped 4; count of bases not matched to a gene: 7. In germline, CDR1 is SGHTA, CDR2 FQGNSA. The CDR3, as DNA: TGTGCCAGCAGCGCTCGACAGGGGGCGACCTATGGCTACACCTTC. It is translated as CASSARQGATYGYTF.

This chain uses TRBV19 with TRBJ1-2, with 9 bases matching TRBD1. Germline CDR1 and CDR2: LNHDA and SQIVND (reference sequence). The V segment lost 7 bases and the J segment 4 bases; nucleotides outside the gene matches: 10. The CDR3 consists of 15 residues. CDR3 bases: TGTGCCAGTACCCTTACAGGGGGCCTAACCTATGGCTACACCTTC. This gives the protein CASTLTGGLTYGYTF.

The chain employs TRBV6-6 and TRBJ2-7; 7 bases map to TRBD1. Germline CDR1 and CDR2: MNHNY and SVGAGI (reference sequence). V gave up 6 bases and J gave up 4 bases; unmatched junction bases: 6. This CDR3 region has 13 residues. The CDR3 bases are TGTGCCAGCAGACTAGGGACAGAATACGAGCAGTACTTC. Translating gives CASRLGTEYEQYF.

This chain uses TRBV5-1 with TRBJ1-4, with D possibly TRBD1 on 5 matching bases. Per the germline V gene, CDR1 is SGHRS and CDR2 is YFSETQ. The CDR3 has 14 amino acids. Trimming removed 0 bases from V and 7 bases from J, with 10 bases in between. Here the CDR3 reads CASSLAGRSEKLFF. CDR3 nucleotides: TGCGCCAGCAGCTTGGCAGGGAGGAGTGAAAAACTGTTTTTT.

The chain couples TRBV7-7 to TRBJ2-5; D perhaps matches TRBD1 (8 bases). Trimming cost V 2 bases and J 5 bases, with 15 bases left between them. This CDR3 is built from 15 residues. Germline CDR1 reads SSHAT; CDR2 reads FNYEAQ (reference sequence). The DNA of the CDR3 is TGTGCCAGCAGCTTACCCGGACAGGGAGGGGAGACCCAGTACTTC. It codes for CASSLPGQGGETQYF.

The CDR3 DNA reads as TGTGCCAGCAGTTCCCGTCTGGGACAGGGAGGCGAAAAACTGTTTTTT. Translated, it gives CASSSRLGQGGEKLFF. This chain joins TRBV7-9 and TRBJ1-4; 9 nucleotides line up with TRBD1. CDR1 SEHNR and CDR2 FQNEAQ come from the germline V gene (reference sequence). After removal of 6 bases from V and 8 bases from J, the junction contained 13 bases not matched to a gene. This CDR3 comprises 16 residues.

This chain uses TRBV10-3 with TRBJ1-5, with D hard to call. This CDR3 has 12 amino acids. Per the germline V gene, CDR1 is ENHRY and CDR2 is SYGVKD. V was pared by 3 bases and J by 4 bases, with 4 bases between. Here the CDR3 DNA reads TGTGCCATCAGTGACCAGAATCAGCCCCAGCATTTT. It translates to CAISDQNQPQHF.

The chain is built from TRBV10-1 and TRBJ2-3; 8 nucleotides match TRBD1. Germline assignment: CDR1 WNHNN and CDR2 SYGVQD (reference sequence). The CDR3 length is 15 residues. The ends lost 7 bases at V and 0 bases at J; junction bases unmatched: 6. The CDR3 loop is CASTHRDRSTDTQYF. DNA for the CDR3: TGCGCCAGCACTCACCGGGACAGGAGCACAGATACGCAGTATTTT.

This rearrangement joins TRBV18 to TRBJ2-7; maybe TRBD1 (7 bases). The CDR3 consists of 17 residues. Germline-derived CDR1 and CDR2 are KGHSH and LQKENI. V dropped 6 bases and J dropped 2 bases, with 23 bases sitting between them. This CDR3 reads CASSWGADGTAPYEQYF. The CDR3 coding sequence is TGTGCCAGCTCGTGGGGGGCTGACGGGACAGCACCCTACGAGCAGTACTTC.

V is TRBV18 and J is TRBJ2-1; TRBD1 matches at 8 bases. This CDR3 contains 14 residues. CDR1 KGHSH and CDR2 LQKENI come from the germline V gene. Trimming at V came to 8 bases and at J to 5 bases, leaving 8 bases not matched to a gene. CDR3 loop: CASTTGGLDNEQFF. CDR3 nucleotides: TGTGCCAGCACAACAGGGGGACTGGACAATGAGCAGTTCTTC.

The chain couples TRBV10-3 to TRBJ1-1; 7 bases align to TRBD1. CDR1 is ENHRY, CDR2 SYGVKD, per germline. The CDR3 consists of 14 residues. The V gene end was trimmed by 7 bases and the J gene end by 3 bases; junction bases not matched to a gene: 8. In nucleotides, the CDR3 is TGTGCCATCACAGAAACAGGGGTGGACACTGAAGCTTTCTTT. Its translation is CAITETGVDTEAFF.

The chain employs TRBV19 and TRBJ2-1; D may be TRBD1 or TRBD2 (5 bases each). Trimming pared 5 bases from V and 2 bases from J, leaving 13 bases between. CDR3 length: 15 residues. The germline gives CDR1 LNHDA, CDR2 SQIVND (reference sequence). CDR3 nucleotide sequence: TGTGCCAGTAGTCGAGGGGTTTTCGCCTACAATGAGCAGTTCTTC. It encodes CASSRGVFAYNEQFF.

The chain couples TRBV11-1 to TRBJ2-5; a weak D match, TRBD1 (6 bases). Trimming shortened V by 0 bases and J by 1 base, and 9 bases separated the two germline ends. This CDR3 comprises 15 residues. Germline V gives CDR1 SGHAT, CDR2 FQDESV (reference sequence). CDR3 DNA sequence: TGTGCCAGCAGCTTAGCCAGGACAGTCCAAGAGACCCAGTACTTC. It translates to CASSLARTVQETQYF.

The chain carries TRBV7-3 and TRBJ2-5; D gene ambiguous. This CDR3 is 14 amino acids long. CDR1 and CDR2 (germline): SGHTA, FQGTGA. Trimming took off 2 bases at V and 7 bases at J, with 14 bases between the two ends. The CDR3 protein is CASSLFPSLGTQYF. In DNA form, the CDR3 reads TGTGCCAGCAGCTTATTCCCTAGTTTAGGGACCCAGTACTTC.

The chain recombines TRBV28 with TRBJ1-2; D uncertain. Trimming removed 0 bases from V and 0 bases from J, with 8 bases in between. Germline values: CDR1 MDHEN, CDR2 SYDVKM. The CDR3 totals 15 residues. CDR3 loop: CASSLWQRANYGYTF. The CDR3 DNA sequence: TGTGCCAGCAGTTTATGGCAGAGAGCTAACTATGGCTACACCTTC.

With respect to this clone: This CDR3 is also generated by other DNA sequences in the sample. V and J are TRBV5-4 and TRBJ2-7; D may match TRBD1 or TRBD2 (5 bases each). The germline gives CDR1 SGHNT, CDR2 YYREEE (reference sequence). V lost 4 bases and J 2 bases, leaving 10 bases between the germline ends. The CDR3 length is 13 residues. The CDR3, as DNA: TGTGCCAGCAGCCGGGACCCTACCTACGAGCAGTACTTC. It translates to CASSRDPTYEQYF.

Note on this clone: The same CDR3 is also encoded by other DNA sequences in this sample. The genes are TRBV19 and TRBJ1-1; no clear D gene. The ends were cut back, 3 bases at V and 1 base at J, with 6 bases in the middle. Germline V gene sequence: CDR1 LNHDA, CDR2 SQIVND (reference sequence). This CDR3 has 13 amino acids. The CDR3 here is CASSIYGNTEAFF. The CDR3 DNA follows: TGTGCCAGTAGTATTTACGGGAACACTGAAGCTTTCTTT. Looking up the rest from reference TRBV19 and TRBJ1-1 gives the full variable domain: DGGITQSPKYLFRKEGQNVTLSCEQNLNHDAMYWYRQDPGQGLRLIYYSQIVNDFQKGDIAEGYSVSREKKESFPLTVTSAQKNPTAFYLCASSIYGNTEAFFGQGTRLTVV.

Regarding this clone: At the DNA level, this CDR3 is encoded by other sequences in the same sample as well. J is TRBJ2-3 and V is TRBV6-5; 7 nucleotides align to TRBD2. Germline lookup yields CDR1 MNHEY and CDR2 SVGAGI. The CDR3 runs to 15 residues. J gave up 1 base and V 2 bases, and 3 bases lay outside the gene matches. DNA of the CDR3: TGTGCCAGCAGTTACGCGGGAGTGGGCACAGATACGCAGTATTTT. This translates into CASSYAGVGTDTQYF.

The V call is TRBV30, the J call TRBJ1-4; no clear D. V lost 0 bases to trimming and J lost 0 bases, with 8 bases between them. The CDR3 is 15 residues long. Germline loops: CDR1 GTSNPN, CDR2 SVGIG (reference sequence). The DNA for the CDR3 is TGTGCCTGGAGTGTACCGGGAGCAACTAATGAAAAACTGTTTTTT. Its protein product is CAWSVPGATNEKLFF. Full variable domain (missing parts from reference TRBV30 and TRBJ1-4): SQTIHQWPATLVQPVGSPLSLECTVEGTSNPNLYWYRQAAGRGLQLLFYSVGIGQISSEVPQNLSASRPQDRQFILSSKKLLLSDSGFYLCAWSVPGATNEKLFFGSGTQLSVL.

The chain couples TRBV19 to TRBJ2-6, with D perhaps being TRBD1 or TRBD2 (6 bases each). Trimming took off 3 bases at V and 2 bases at J, with 11 bases between the two ends. CDR1 and CDR2 (germline): LNHDA, SQIVND (reference sequence). CDR3 size: 16 residues. The CDR3: CASSIHGGTGANVLTF. CDR3 nucleotides: TGTGCCAGTAGTATCCACGGGGGCACTGGGGCCAACGTCCTGACTTTC.

V usage is TRBV5-4 and J usage is TRBJ2-7; tentative D call: TRBD2 (6 bases). CDR3 length: 15 amino acids. V dropped 4 bases and J dropped 5 bases, with 19 bases sitting between them. From germline, CDR1 is SGHNT and CDR2 YYREEE (reference sequence). As DNA, the CDR3 is TGTGCCAGCAGCCCGATTTATAGCGGCCCTGACGAGCAGTACTTC. This sequence encodes CASSPIYSGPDEQYF.

This clone was recorded only once. The J gene is TRBJ2-7, the V gene TRBV28; perhaps TRBD1 as D (6 bases). V was pared by 2 bases and J by 7 bases, with 18 bases between. Germline V CDR1 and CDR2: MDHEN, SYDVKM. The CDR3 totals 15 residues. The CDR3 protein is CASSLVRAGAQEQYF. As DNA, the CDR3 is TGTGCCAGCAGTTTAGTAAGGGCAGGGGCGCAAGAGCAGTACTTC.

The V and J genes are TRBV5-6 and TRBJ2-1; 10 bases map to TRBD2. J was trimmed by 4 bases and V by 5 bases; bases with no gene match: 3. Germline V gives CDR1 SGHDT, CDR2 YYEEEE. This CDR3 comprises 14 residues. CDR3 protein: CASSTLAGYNEQFF. Written as DNA, the CDR3 is TGTGCCAGCAGTACACTAGCGGGATACAATGAGCAGTTCTTC. Filled out from reference TRBV5-6 and TRBJ2-1, the complete variable domain reads DAGVTQSPTHLIKTRGQQVTLRCSPKSGHDTVSWYQQALGQGPQFIFQYYEEEERQRGNFPDRFSGHQFPNYSSELNVNALLLGDSALYLCASSTLAGYNEQFFGPGTRLTVL.

This clone was seen once. The V call is TRBV7-3, the J call TRBJ2-1; D remains ambiguous. Germline V gene sequence: CDR1 SGHTA, CDR2 FQGTGA. The germline V and J ends were trimmed by 2 bases and 2 bases, with 10 bases remaining between them. CDR3 size: 15 residues. CDR3 region: CASSLVQDAYNEQFF. For the CDR3, the DNA is TGTGCCAGCAGCTTAGTCCAGGATGCCTACAATGAGCAGTTCTTC. Filled out from reference TRBV7-3 and TRBJ2-1, the complete variable domain reads GAGVSQTPSNKVTEKGKYVELRCDPISGHTALYWYRQSLGQGPEFLIYFQGTGAADDSGLPNDRFFAVRPEGSVSTLKIQRTERGDSAVYLCASSLVQDAYNEQFFGPGTRLTVL.

Regarding this clone: Other DNA sequences in this specimen translate into the identical CDR3. V is TRBV9 and J is TRBJ1-1; perhaps TRBD1 as D (5 bases). Germline assignment: CDR1 SGDLS and CDR2 YYNGEE. Trimming took off 2 bases at V and 0 bases at J, with 8 bases between the two ends. The CDR3 runs to 14 residues. The chain's CDR3 is CASSVGQMNTEAFF. CDR3 in DNA: TGTGCCAGCAGCGTGGGGCAGATGAACACTGAAGCTTTCTTT. Based on the CDR3 plus reference TRBV9 and TRBJ1-1, the full variable domain is DSGVTQTPKHLITATGQRVTLRCSPRSGDLSVYWYQQSLDQGLQFLIQYYNGEERAKGNILERFSAQQFPDLHSELNLSSLELGDSALYFCASSVGQMNTEAFFGQGTRLTVV.

The gene calls are TRBV29-1 and TRBJ2-3; 8 nucleotides align to TRBD2. The J segment lost 4 bases and the V segment lost 6 bases, leaving 9 bases of the junction unmatched. The germline CDR1 and CDR2 sequences are SQVTM and ANQGSEA. The CDR3 is 14 amino acids. In DNA form, the CDR3 reads TGCAGCGTCGGGGGGGGGAGGCTGGCAGATACGCAGTATTTT. As protein: CSVGGGRLADTQYF.